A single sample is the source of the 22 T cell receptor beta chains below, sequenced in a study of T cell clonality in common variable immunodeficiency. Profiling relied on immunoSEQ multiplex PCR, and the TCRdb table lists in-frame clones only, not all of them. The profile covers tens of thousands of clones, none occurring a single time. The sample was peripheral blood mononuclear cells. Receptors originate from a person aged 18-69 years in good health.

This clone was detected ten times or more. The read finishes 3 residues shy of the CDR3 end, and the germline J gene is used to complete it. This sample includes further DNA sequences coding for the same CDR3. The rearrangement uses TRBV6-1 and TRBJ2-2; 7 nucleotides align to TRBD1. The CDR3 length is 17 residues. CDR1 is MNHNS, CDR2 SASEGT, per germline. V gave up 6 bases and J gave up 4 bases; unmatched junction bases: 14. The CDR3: CASSERFDRDGTGELFF. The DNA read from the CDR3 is TGTGCCAGCAGCGAACGTTTCGACAGGGATGGCACCGGGGAG.

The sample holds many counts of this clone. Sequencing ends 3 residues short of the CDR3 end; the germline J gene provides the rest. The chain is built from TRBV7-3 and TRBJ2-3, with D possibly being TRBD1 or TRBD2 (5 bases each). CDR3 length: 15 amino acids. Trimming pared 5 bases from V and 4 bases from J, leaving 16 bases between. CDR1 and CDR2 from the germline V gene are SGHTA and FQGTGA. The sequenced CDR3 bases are TGTGCCAGCAGCCCCCGAGGGGAAATTCCAGATACG. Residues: CASSPRGEIPDT. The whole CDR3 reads CASSPRGEIPDTQYF.

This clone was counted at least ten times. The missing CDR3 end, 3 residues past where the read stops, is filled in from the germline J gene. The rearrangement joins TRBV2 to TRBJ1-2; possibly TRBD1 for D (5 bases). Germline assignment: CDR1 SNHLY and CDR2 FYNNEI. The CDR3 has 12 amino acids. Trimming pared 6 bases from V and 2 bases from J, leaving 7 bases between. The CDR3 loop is CASSTGNYGYTF. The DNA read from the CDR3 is TGTGCCAGCAGCACAGGAAACTATGGC.

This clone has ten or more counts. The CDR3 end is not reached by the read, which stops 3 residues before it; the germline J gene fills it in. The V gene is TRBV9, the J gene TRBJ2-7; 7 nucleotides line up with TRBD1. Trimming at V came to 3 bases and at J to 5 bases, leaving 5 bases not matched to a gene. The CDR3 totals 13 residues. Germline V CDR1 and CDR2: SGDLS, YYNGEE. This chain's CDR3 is CASSDSTGDEQYF. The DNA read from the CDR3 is TGTGCCAGCAGCGATTCCACAGGGGACGAG. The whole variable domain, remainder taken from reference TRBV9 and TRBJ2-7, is DSGVTQTPKHLITATGQRVTLRCSPRSGDLSVYWYQQSLDQGLQFLIQYYNGEERAKGNILERFSAQQFPDLHSELNLSSLELGDSALYFCASSDSTGDEQYFGPGTRLTVT.

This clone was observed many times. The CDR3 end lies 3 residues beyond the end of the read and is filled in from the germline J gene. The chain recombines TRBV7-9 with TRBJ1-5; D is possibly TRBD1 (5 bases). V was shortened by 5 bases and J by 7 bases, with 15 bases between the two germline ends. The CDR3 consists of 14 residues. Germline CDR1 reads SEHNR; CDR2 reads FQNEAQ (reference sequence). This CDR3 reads CASSPTGGEQPQHF. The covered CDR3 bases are TGTGCCAGCAGCCCTACAGGTGGGGAGCAGCCC.

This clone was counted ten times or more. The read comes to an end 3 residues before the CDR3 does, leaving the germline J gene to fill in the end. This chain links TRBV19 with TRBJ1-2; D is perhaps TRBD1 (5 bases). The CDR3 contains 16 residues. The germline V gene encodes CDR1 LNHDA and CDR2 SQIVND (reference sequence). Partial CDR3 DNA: TGTGCCAGTAGCCCCACGACAGTCTATTATGGGATCGGC. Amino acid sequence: CASSPTTVYYGIG. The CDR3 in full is CASSPTTVYYGIGYTF.

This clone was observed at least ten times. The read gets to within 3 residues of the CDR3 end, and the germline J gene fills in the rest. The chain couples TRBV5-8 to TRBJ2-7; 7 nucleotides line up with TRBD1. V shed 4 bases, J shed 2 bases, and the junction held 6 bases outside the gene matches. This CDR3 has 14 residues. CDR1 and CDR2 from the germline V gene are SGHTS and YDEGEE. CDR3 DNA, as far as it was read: TGTGCCAGCAGCCAATGGGGGACAGCCTACGAG. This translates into CASSQWGTAYE. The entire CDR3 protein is CASSQWGTAYEQYF.

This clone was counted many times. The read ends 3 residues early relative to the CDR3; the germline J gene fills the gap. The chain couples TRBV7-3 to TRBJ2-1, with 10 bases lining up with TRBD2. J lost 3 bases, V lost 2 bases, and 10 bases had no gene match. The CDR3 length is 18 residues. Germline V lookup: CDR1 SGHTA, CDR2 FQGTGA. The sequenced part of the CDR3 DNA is TGTGCCAGCAGCTTATACTTAAGCGGGAGGGGGCACTACAATGAG. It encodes CASSLYLSGRGHYNE. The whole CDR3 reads CASSLYLSGRGHYNEQFF.

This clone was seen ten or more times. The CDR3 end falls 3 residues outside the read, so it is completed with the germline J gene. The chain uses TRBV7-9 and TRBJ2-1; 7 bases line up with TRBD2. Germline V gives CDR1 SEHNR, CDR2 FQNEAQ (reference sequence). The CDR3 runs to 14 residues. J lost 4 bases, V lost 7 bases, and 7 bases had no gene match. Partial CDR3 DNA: TGTGCCAGCACCCCTAGCGGCTTATACAATGAG. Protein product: CASTPSGLYNE. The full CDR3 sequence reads CASTPSGLYNEQFF.

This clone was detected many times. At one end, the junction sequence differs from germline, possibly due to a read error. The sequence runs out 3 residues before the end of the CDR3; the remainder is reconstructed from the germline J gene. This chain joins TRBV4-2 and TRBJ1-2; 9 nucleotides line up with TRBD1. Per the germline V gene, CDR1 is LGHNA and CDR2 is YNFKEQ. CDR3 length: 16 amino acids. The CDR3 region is CASSQELATGGSGYTF. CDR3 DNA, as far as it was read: TGCGCCAGCAGCCAAGAATTAGCGACAGGGGGTTCTGGC.

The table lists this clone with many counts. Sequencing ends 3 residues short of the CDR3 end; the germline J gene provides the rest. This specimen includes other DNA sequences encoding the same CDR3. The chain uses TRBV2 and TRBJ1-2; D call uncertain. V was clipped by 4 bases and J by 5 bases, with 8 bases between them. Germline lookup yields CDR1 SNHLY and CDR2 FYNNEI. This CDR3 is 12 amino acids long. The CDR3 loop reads CASSGQGYGYTF. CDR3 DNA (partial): TGTGCCAGCAGTGGACAAGGTTATGGC.

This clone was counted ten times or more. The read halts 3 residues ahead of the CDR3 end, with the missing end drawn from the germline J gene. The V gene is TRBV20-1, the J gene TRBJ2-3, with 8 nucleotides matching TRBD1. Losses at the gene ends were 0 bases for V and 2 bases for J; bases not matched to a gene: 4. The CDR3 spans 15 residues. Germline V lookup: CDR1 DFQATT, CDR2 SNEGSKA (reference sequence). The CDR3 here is CSARDSRGHTDTQYF. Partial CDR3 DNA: TGCAGTGCTAGAGACTCCAGGGGGCACACAGATACG.

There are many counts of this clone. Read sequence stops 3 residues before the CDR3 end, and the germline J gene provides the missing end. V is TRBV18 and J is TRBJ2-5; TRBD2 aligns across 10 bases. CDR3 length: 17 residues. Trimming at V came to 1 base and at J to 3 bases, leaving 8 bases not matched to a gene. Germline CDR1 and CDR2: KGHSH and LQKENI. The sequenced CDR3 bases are TGTGCCAGCTCACCACGGAGAGCGGGGGGGTATGAAGAGACC. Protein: CASSPRRAGGYEET. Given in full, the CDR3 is CASSPRRAGGYEETQYF.

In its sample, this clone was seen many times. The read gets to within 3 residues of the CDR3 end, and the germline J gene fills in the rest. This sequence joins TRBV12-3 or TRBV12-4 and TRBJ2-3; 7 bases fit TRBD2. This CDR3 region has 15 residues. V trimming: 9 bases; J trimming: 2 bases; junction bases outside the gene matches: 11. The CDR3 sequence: CASRGRGPSTDTQYF. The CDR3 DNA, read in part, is TGTGCCAGTAGAGGGAGGGGCCCTTCCACAGATACG.

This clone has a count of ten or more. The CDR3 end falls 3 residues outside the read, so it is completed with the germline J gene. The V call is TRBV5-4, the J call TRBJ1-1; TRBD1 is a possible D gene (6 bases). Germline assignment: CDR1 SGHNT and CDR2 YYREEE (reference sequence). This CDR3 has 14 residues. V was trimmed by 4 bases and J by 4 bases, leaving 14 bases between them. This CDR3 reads CASSRDTLGTEAFF. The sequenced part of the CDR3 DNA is TGTGCCAGCAGCCGGGACACACTGGGCACTGAA.

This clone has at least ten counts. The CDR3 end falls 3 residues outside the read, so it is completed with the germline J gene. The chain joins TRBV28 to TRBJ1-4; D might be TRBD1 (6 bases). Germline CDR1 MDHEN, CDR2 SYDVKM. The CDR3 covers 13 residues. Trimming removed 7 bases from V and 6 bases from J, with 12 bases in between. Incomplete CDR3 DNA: TGTGCCAGCACTAGAGGGGGGGATGAAAAA. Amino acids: CASTRGGDEK. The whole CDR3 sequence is CASTRGGDEKLFF.

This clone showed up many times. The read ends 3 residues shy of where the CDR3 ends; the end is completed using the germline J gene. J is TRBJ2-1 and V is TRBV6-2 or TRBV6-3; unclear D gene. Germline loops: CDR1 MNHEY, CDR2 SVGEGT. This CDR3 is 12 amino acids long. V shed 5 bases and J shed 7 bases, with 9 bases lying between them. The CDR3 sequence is CASSDSWNEQFF. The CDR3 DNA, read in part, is TGTGCCAGCAGTGATAGTTGGAATGAG.

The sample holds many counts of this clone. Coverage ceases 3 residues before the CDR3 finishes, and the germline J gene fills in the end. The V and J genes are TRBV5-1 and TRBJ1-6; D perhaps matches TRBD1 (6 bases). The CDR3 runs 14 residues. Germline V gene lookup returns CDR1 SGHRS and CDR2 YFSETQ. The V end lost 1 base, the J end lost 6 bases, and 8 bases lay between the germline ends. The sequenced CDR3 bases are TGCGCCAGCAGCTTGACAGGGAGTAATTCACCC. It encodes CASSLTGSNSP. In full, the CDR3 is CASSLTGSNSPLHF.

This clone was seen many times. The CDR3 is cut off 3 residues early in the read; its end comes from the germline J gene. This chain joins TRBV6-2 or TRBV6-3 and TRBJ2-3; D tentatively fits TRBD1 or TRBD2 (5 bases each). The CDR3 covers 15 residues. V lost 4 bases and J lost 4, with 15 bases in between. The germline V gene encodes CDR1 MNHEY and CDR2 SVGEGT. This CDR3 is CASSLAGSGADTQYF. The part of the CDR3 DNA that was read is TGTGCCAGCAGTTTGGCAGGGAGTGGGGCAGATACG.

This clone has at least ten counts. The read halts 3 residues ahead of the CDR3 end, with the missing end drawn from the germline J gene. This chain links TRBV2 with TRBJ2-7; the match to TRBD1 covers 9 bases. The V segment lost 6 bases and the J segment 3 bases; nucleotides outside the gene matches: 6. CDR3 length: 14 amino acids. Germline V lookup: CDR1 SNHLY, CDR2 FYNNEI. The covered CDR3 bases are TGTGCCAGCAGAAGACAGGGGGAAGGCTACGAG. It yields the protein CASRRQGEGYE. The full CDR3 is CASRRQGEGYEQYF.

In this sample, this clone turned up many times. CDR3 bases read: TGCAGTGCAGTTGCCTATCCGGGACAGGGGGATCAGCCC. The encoded protein is CSAVAYPGQGDQP. The whole CDR3 region reads CSAVAYPGQGDQPQHF. V is TRBV20-1 and J is TRBJ1-5; 11 nucleotides agree with TRBD1. The read gets to within 3 residues of the CDR3 end, and the germline J gene fills in the rest. J gave up 5 bases and V 6 bases, and 12 bases lay outside the gene matches. The germline V gene has CDR1 DFQATT and CDR2 SNEGSKA (reference sequence). The CDR3 contains 16 residues.

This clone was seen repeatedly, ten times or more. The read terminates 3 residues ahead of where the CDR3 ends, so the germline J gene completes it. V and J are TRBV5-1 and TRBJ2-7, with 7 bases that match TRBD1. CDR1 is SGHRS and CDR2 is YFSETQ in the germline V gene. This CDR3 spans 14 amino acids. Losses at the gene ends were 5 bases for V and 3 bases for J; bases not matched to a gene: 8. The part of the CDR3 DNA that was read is TGCGCCAGCAGTTCCGGGACAGTCTTCTACGAG. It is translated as CASSSGTVFYE. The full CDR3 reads CASSSGTVFYEQYF.